These 7 T cell receptor beta chains were all obtained from the same sample, sequenced in a study of blood T cell repertoires in COVID-19. Data came from immunoSEQ multiplex PCR; TCRdb stores just in-frame clones and leaves some out. The repertoire holds approximately 81,000 clones, with roughly 78% as singletons. What was sequenced was peripheral blood. The receptor set was obtained from a human donor in a cohort sampled during active COVID-19.

CDR3 region: CASSEPRDSGANVLTF. The CDR3 coding sequence is TGTGCCAGCAGTGAACCGAGAGACTCTGGGGCCAACGTCCTGACTTTC. The chain combines TRBV25-1 with TRBJ2-6, with D unclear. This CDR3 contains 16 residues. The V and J ends lost 2 bases and 0 bases respectively, with 8 bases between them. In germline, CDR1 is MGHDK, CDR2 SYGVNS.

The chain links TRBV18 to TRBJ2-7; TRBD1 aligns across 9 bases. Germline values: CDR1 KGHSH, CDR2 LQKENI. The length of the CDR3 is 15 residues. Trimming took 2 bases from V and 2 from J; bases not matched to a gene: 4. The CDR3 sequence is CASSPRTGATYEQYF. In DNA form, the CDR3 reads TGTGCCAGCTCACCAAGGACAGGGGCAACCTACGAGCAGTACTTC.

This rearrangement joins TRBV3-1 (or the pseudogene TRBV3-2) to TRBJ1-6, with unresolved D. This CDR3 comprises 15 residues. Germline V gene lookup returns CDR1 LGHDT and CDR2 YNNKEL (reference sequence). V dropped 1 base and J dropped 8 bases, with 12 bases sitting between them. The CDR3 loop reads CASSQGAPRDSPLHF. The CDR3 nucleotides read TGTGCCAGCAGCCAAGGTGCGCCGCGGGATTCACCCCTCCACTTT.

CDR3 sequence reads: CASSPLAWRVNTEAFF. The CDR3 region has the DNA TGTGCCAGTAGTCCTCTGGCGTGGAGGGTTAACACTGAAGCTTTCTTT. The chain uses TRBV19 and TRBJ1-1; D gene unclear. The V and J ends lost 5 bases and 2 bases respectively, with 18 bases between them. In germline, CDR1 is LNHDA, CDR2 SQIVND (reference sequence). The CDR3 runs to 16 residues.

The rearrangement joins TRBV7-2 to TRBJ1-5; D gene ambiguous. Trimming left V 4 bases short and J 0 bases short, with 10 bases between. The CDR3 spans 15 residues. Germline CDR1 is SGHTA and CDR2 is FQGNSA. This chain's CDR3 is CASSSSPGSNQPQHF. The CDR3 nucleotides are TGTGCCAGCAGCTCCTCCCCCGGTAGCAATCAGCCCCAGCATTTT.

The chain recombines TRBV5-3 with TRBJ2-7, with a tentative D call TRBD1 (6 bases). TRBV5-3 is an open reading frame whose function is uncertain. This CDR3 has 11 amino acids. V was cut by 9 bases and J by 5 bases, with 12 bases left in between. CDR3 in amino acids: CAKLSGDEQYF. CDR3 DNA sequence: TGTGCCAAACTCTCAGGGGACGAGCAGTACTTC.

The chain uses TRBV15 and TRBJ1-1; TRBD1 agrees at 11 bases. The CDR3 has 16 amino acids. V was pared by 0 bases and J by 4 bases, with 4 bases of the junction left unmatched. In germline, CDR1 is LNHNV, CDR2 YYDKDF (reference sequence). The CDR3 here is CATSREGTGGSTEAFF. In DNA, the CDR3 is TGTGCCACCAGCAGAGAGGGGACAGGGGGGAGCACTGAAGCTTTCTTT.